These 19 T cell receptor beta chains were sequenced from one sample in a study of blood T cell repertoires in COVID-19. Here immunoSEQ multiplex PCR was the method, and the copy in TCRdb shows in-frame clones only, minus some. The repertoire consists of 65,000 or so clones, with over 75% occurring once and the leading ten covering about 16%. Input material: peripheral blood. Every receptor here comes from a man of 80 years or more with acute or convalescent COVID-19.

The chain links TRBV28 to TRBJ1-2; the match to TRBD1 covers 7 bases. Trimming at V came to 5 bases and at J to 8 bases, leaving 14 bases not matched to a gene. CDR1 is MDHEN, CDR2 SYDVKM, per germline. The CDR3 spans 15 residues. The CDR3 DNA is TGTGCCAGCAGTACCCCTGACAGGGTAGGGGAGGGCTACACCTTC. Protein product: CASSTPDRVGEGYTF.

A few counts support this clone. J is TRBJ1-5 and V is TRBV18; the D gene is possibly TRBD1 (5 bases). The CDR3 consists of 15 residues. From germline, CDR1 is KGHSH and CDR2 LQKENI. V lost 1 base and J lost 1, with 8 bases in between. The CDR3 loop is CASSPQWGSNQPQHF. The CDR3 nucleotides read TGTGCCAGCTCACCACAATGGGGCAGCAATCAGCCCCAGCATTTT.

The rearrangement uses TRBV11-3 and TRBJ2-1; D may be TRBD1 (6 bases). The CDR3 totals 15 residues. CDR1 is SGHNT and CDR2 is YENEEA in the germline V gene. The V gene lost 5 bases and the J gene lost 4 bases, with 15 bases spanning the gap. CDR3 nucleotide sequence: TGTGCCAGCAGCGGGGGCCCAGATAGATACAATGAGCAGTTCTTC. Translation gives CASSGGPDRYNEQFF.

The chain links TRBV7-2 to TRBJ2-7; D not resolved. Germline V lookup: CDR1 SGHTA, CDR2 FQGNSA. With 1 base removed from V and 2 bases from J, the gap between germline ends came to 9 bases. The CDR3 covers 14 residues. The DNA of the CDR3 is TGTGCCAGCAGCTTAGGGTTTACAGCCTACGAGCAGTACTTC. Encoded protein: CASSLGFTAYEQYF.

The chain carries TRBV7-9 and TRBJ2-5, with 9 nucleotides matching TRBD1. This CDR3 spans 14 amino acids. Per the germline V gene, CDR1 is SEHNR and CDR2 is FQNEAQ (reference sequence). V shed 4 bases, J shed 4 bases, and the junction held 4 bases outside the gene matches. CDR3 residues: CASSSTGGGETQYF. CDR3 nucleotide sequence: TGTGCCAGCAGCTCTACAGGGGGCGGAGAGACCCAGTACTTC.

V usage is TRBV2 and J usage is TRBJ2-2; D might be TRBD2 (5 bases). The germline CDR1 and CDR2 sequences are SNHLY and FYNNEI. This CDR3 has 14 amino acids. The germline V and J ends were trimmed by 3 bases and 9 bases, with 14 bases remaining between them. The CDR3 reads CASSDKGAGWELFF. CDR3 coding DNA: TGTGCCAGCAGTGACAAGGGAGCCGGATGGGAGCTGTTTTTT.

The chain joins TRBV19 to TRBJ1-2; possible D gene TRBD1, 6 bases. V lost 1 base and J lost 4, with 13 bases in between. CDR3 size: 15 residues. The germline V gene encodes CDR1 LNHDA and CDR2 SQIVND (reference sequence). The CDR3, as DNA: TGTGCCAGTAGTATAGCAGGGGTTGGTGGCTATGGCTACACCTTC. Translated: CASSIAGVGGYGYTF.

The chain recombines TRBV15 with TRBJ1-2; TRBD1 aligns across 7 bases. Looked up from germline, CDR1 is LNHNV and CDR2 is YYDKDF (reference sequence). V dropped 8 bases and J dropped 5; count of bases not matched to a gene: 14. The CDR3 runs 15 residues. CDR3 sequence: CATHSGGTRGYGYTF. CDR3 coding DNA: TGTGCCACCCACTCAGGTGGGACCAGGGGGTATGGCTACACCTTC.

The V gene is TRBV5-1, the J gene TRBJ2-3, with 10 bases lining up with TRBD1. Germline V gene sequence: CDR1 SGHRS, CDR2 YFSETQ. The CDR3 consists of 14 residues. Trimming removed 5 bases from V and 5 bases from J; junction bases left unmatched: 5. The CDR3 DNA is TGCGCCAGCAGTCAGGACAGGGGGATAGATACGCAGTATTTT. Protein sequence: CASSQDRGIDTQYF.

This chain links TRBV20-1 with TRBJ2-1; weak D call: TRBD2 (5 bases). This CDR3 has 14 residues. CDR1 is DFQATT, CDR2 SNEGSKA, per germline (reference sequence). The V gene lost 3 bases and the J gene lost 4 bases, with 13 bases spanning the gap. The chain's CDR3 is CSASRVLGYNEQFF. DNA for the CDR3: TGCAGTGCTAGTCGGGTACTAGGATACAATGAGCAGTTCTTC.

The V call is TRBV3-1 (or the pseudogene TRBV3-2), the J call TRBJ2-5; D call uncertain. CDR1 LGHDT and CDR2 YNNKEL come from the germline V gene (reference sequence). The CDR3 runs to 13 residues. Trimming pared 4 bases from V and 7 bases from J, leaving 13 bases between. DNA for the CDR3: TGTGCCAGCAGCCTTGGTGGCCGGAGGACCCAGTACTTC. Its translation: CASSLGGRRTQYF.

The chain is built from TRBV5-1 and TRBJ2-4; 7 positions agree with TRBD1. CDR1 SGHRS and CDR2 YFSETQ come from the germline V gene. V dropped 3 bases and J dropped 3; count of bases not matched to a gene: 15. The CDR3 has 18 residues. DNA of the CDR3: TGCGCCAGCAGCTCAGAGAACAGGGGTCGGGTTGACAAAAACATTCAGTACTTC. It specifies CASSSENRGRVDKNIQYF.

The gene calls are TRBV24-1 and TRBJ1-4; 10 bases align to TRBD1. V was clipped by 10 bases and J by 10 bases; unmatched bases: 5. The CDR3 covers 12 residues. Germline CDR1 and CDR2: KGHDR and SFDVKD. The CDR3 bases are TGTGCCACTGAGGACAGGGGGGGAAAACTGTTTTTT. Protein product: CATEDRGGKLFF.

The rearrangement uses TRBV18 and TRBJ1-1; 7 positions match TRBD1. V lost 3 bases to trimming and J lost 0 bases; unmatched junction nucleotides: 7. From germline, CDR1 is KGHSH and CDR2 LQKENI. CDR3 length equals 16 residues. CDR3 protein: CASSPGQSGMNTEAFF. CDR3 nucleotide sequence: TGTGCCAGCTCACCGGGACAGTCGGGGATGAACACTGAAGCTTTCTTT.

V and J are TRBV27 and TRBJ2-5; D gene ambiguous. V was trimmed by 5 bases and J by 3 bases, leaving 10 bases between them. CDR1 is MNHEY and CDR2 is SMNVEV in the germline V gene (reference sequence). The CDR3 length is 13 residues. This CDR3 is CASSTDWEETQYF. The CDR3 DNA follows: TGTGCCAGCAGTACCGACTGGGAAGAGACCCAGTACTTC.

This chain links TRBV5-1 with TRBJ2-1, with D possibly matching TRBD2 (6 bases). In germline, CDR1 is SGHRS, CDR2 YFSETQ. The CDR3 totals 13 residues. The germline V and J ends were trimmed by 3 bases and 5 bases, with 9 bases remaining between them. This chain's CDR3 is CASSWRVDNEQFF. The CDR3 region has the DNA TGCGCCAGCAGCTGGAGGGTAGACAATGAGCAGTTCTTC.

The sample holds a few counts of this clone. The chain employs TRBV29-1 and TRBJ2-7; 11 bases map to TRBD2. V lost 3 bases and J lost 1; bases outside the gene matches: 20. The CDR3 totals 20 residues. CDR1 is SQVTM, CDR2 ANQGSEA, per germline. DNA for the CDR3: TGCAGCGTTGATCCCAACCCGGGACTAGCGGTCCGCCATACATCCTACGAGCAGTACTTC. This gives the protein CSVDPNPGLAVRHTSYEQYF.

This chain links TRBV4-1 with TRBJ2-2; a weak D match, TRBD1 (6 bases). The CDR3 spans 16 residues. CDR1 and CDR2 (germline): MGHRA, YSYEKL. V lost 1 base to trimming and J lost 1 base, with 10 bases between them. The DNA for the CDR3 is TGCGCCAGCAGCCAAGGGAAGGGGGTGAACACCGGGGAGCTGTTTTTT. Translation: CASSQGKGVNTGELFF.

A single count supports this clone. This chain joins TRBV5-1 and TRBJ2-7; D might be TRBD1 (7 bases). Trimming took 3 bases from V and 4 from J, leaving 20 bases between them. The germline V gene has CDR1 SGHRS and CDR2 YFSETQ. The CDR3 runs 16 residues. The CDR3 spells CASSWRGQRASYEQYF. CDR3 bases: TGCGCCAGCAGCTGGCGGGGACAGCGAGCCTCTTACGAGCAGTACTTC.